This TCR beta chain came from a study of T-cell reconstitution after alpha-beta-depleted transplantation in children. For TCRbeta, the library was prepared with unique molecular identifiers. TCRdb processed the PCR reads anew with MiXCR; each CDR3 protein has one entry. The sample records approximately 1,000,000 distinct CDR3 sequences, roughly 29% being singletons. In its sample, this clonotype was seen a few times. The sequence was obtained from a boy under two years old who had a stem cell transplant for SCID, so the T cells may come from the graft donor. The sequencing here drew on PBMCs, mostly from graft donor cells, taken 360 days after TCRalphabeta/CD19-depleted stem cell transplant.

The CDR3 is CSGGQVQETQYF. DNA of the CDR3: TGCAGCGGGGGACAGGTCCAAGAGACCCAGTACTTC. The chain combines TRBV29-1 with TRBJ2-5, with TRBD1 matching 8 bases. Trimming took 7 bases from V and 1 from J; bases not matched to a gene: 2. The germline V gene encodes CDR1 SQVTM and CDR2 ANQGSEA. The CDR3 is 12 residues long.